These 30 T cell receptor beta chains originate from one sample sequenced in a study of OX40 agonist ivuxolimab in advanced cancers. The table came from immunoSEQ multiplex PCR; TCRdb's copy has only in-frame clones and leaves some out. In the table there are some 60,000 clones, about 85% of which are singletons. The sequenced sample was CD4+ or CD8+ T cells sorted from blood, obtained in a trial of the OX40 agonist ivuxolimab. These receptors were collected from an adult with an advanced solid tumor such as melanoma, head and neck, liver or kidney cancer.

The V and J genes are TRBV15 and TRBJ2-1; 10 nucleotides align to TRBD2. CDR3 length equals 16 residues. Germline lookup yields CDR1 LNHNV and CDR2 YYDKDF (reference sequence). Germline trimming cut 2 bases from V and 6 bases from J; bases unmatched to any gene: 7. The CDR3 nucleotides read TGTGCCACCAGCAGACATCTAGCGGGGGCCCCCAATGAGCAGTTCTTC. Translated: CATSRHLAGAPNEQFF.

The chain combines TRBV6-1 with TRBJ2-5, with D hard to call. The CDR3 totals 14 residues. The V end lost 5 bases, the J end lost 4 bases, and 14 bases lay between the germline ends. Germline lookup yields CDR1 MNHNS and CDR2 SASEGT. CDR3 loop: CASSKDGLTETQYF. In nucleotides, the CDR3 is TGTGCCAGCAGTAAGGACGGCTTAACAGAGACCCAGTACTTC.

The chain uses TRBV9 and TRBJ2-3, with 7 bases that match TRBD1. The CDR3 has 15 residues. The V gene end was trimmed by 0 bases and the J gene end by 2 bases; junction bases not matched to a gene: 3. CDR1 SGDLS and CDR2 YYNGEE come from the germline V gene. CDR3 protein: CASSVEGTDTDTQYF. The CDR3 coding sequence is TGTGCCAGCAGCGTAGAAGGGACAGACACAGATACGCAGTATTTT.

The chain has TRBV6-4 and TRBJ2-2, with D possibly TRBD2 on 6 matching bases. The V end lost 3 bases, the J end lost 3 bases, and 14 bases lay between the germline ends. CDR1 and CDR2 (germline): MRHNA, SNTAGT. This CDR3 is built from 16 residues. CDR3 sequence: CASSETGGRDTGELFF. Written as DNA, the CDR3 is TGTGCCAGCAGTGAGACCGGGGGAAGGGACACCGGGGAGCTGTTTTTT.

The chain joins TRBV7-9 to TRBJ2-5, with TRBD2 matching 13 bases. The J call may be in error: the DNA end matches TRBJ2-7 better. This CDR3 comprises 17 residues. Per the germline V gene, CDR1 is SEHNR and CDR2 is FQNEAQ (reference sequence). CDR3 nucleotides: TGTGCCAGCAGCCCCATCGGGACTAGCGGGAATCCCTACGAGCAGTACTTC. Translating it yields CASSPIGTSGNPYEQYF.

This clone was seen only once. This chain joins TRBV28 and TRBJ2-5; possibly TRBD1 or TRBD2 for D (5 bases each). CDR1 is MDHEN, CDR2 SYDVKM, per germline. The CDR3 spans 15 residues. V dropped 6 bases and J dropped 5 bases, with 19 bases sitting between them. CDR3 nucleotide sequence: TGTGCCAGCAGCAAGGTCGGGGCAGTCCGTGAGACCCAGTACTTC. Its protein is CASSKVGAVRETQYF. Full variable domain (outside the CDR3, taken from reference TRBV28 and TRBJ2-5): DVKVTQSSRYLVKRTGEKVFLECVQDMDHENMFWYRQDPGLGLRLIYFSYDVKMKEKGDIPEGYSVSREKKERFSLILESASTNQTSMYLCASSKVGAVRETQYFGPGTRLLVL.

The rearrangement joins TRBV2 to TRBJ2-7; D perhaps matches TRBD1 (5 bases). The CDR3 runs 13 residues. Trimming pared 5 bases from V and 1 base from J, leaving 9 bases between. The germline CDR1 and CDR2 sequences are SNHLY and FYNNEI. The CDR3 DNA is TGTGCCAGCAGTAAAGGGGTTTCCTACGAGCAGTACTTC. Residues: CASSKGVSYEQYF.

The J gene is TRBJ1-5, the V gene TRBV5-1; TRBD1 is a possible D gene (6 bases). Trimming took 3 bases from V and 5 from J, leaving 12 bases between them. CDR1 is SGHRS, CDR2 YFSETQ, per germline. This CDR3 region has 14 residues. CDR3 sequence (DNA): TGCGCCAGCAGCTCGGACAGAGACTATCAGCCCCAGCATTTT. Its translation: CASSSDRDYQPQHF.

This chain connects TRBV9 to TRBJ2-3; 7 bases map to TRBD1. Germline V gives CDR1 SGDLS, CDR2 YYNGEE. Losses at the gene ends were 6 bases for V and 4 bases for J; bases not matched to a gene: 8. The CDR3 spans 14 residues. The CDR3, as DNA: TGTGCCAGCACCCCGGGACAGTCCGCAGATACGCAGTATTTT. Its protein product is CASTPGQSADTQYF.

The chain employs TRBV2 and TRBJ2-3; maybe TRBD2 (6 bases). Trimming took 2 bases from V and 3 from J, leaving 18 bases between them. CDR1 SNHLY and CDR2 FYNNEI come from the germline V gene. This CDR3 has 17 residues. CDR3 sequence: CASSELGGARRTDTQYF. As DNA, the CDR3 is TGTGCCAGCAGTGAACTGGGGGGTGCTCGTCGTACAGATACGCAGTATTTT.

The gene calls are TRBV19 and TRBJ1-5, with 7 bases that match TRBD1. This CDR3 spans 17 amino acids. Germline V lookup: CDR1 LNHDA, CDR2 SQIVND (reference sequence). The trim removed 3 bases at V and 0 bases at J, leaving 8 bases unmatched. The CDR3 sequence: CASSIWDSSYSNQPQHF. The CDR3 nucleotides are TGTGCCAGTAGTATCTGGGACAGCAGTTATAGCAATCAGCCCCAGCATTTT.

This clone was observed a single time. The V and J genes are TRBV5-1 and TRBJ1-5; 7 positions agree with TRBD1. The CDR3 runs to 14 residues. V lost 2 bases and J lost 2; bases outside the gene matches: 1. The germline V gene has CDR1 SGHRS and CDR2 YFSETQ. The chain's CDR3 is CASSLGGGNQPQHF. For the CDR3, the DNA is TGCGCCAGCAGCTTAGGGGGCGGCAATCAGCCCCAGCATTTT.

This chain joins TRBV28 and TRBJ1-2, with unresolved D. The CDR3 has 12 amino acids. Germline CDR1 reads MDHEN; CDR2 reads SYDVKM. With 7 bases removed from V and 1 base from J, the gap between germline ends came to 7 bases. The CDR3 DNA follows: TGTGCCAGCATGATTCTTAACTATGGCTACACCTTC. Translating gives CASMILNYGYTF.

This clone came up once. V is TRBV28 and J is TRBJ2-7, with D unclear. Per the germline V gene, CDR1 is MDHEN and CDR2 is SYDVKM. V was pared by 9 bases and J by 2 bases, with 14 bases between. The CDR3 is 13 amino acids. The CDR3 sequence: CASWDGSTYEQYF. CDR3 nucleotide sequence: TGTGCCAGTTGGGATGGCTCAACCTACGAGCAGTACTTC.

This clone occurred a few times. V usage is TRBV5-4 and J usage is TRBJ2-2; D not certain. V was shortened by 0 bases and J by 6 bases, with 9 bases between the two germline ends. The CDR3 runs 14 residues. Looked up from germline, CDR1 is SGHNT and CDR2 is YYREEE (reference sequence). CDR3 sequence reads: CASSLAGGAGELFF. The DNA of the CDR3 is TGTGCCAGCAGCTTGGCCGGTGGGGCCGGGGAGCTGTTTTTT. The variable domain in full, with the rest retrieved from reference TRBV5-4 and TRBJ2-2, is ETGVTQSPTHLIKTRGQQVTLRCSSQSGHNTVSWYQQALGQGPQFIFQYYREEENGRGNFPPRFSGLQFPNYSSELNVNALELDDSALYLCASSLAGGAGELFFGEGSRLTVL.

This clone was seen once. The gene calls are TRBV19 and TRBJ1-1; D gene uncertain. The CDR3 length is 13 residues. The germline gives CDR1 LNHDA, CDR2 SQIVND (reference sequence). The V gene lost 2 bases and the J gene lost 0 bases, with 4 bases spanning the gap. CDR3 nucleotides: TGTGCCAGTAGTATATCCTTGAACACTGAAGCTTTCTTT. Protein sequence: CASSISLNTEAFF. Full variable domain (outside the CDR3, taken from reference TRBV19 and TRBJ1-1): DGGITQSPKYLFRKEGQNVTLSCEQNLNHDAMYWYRQDPGQGLRLIYYSQIVNDFQKGDIAEGYSVSREKKESFPLTVTSAQKNPTAFYLCASSISLNTEAFFGQGTRLTVV.

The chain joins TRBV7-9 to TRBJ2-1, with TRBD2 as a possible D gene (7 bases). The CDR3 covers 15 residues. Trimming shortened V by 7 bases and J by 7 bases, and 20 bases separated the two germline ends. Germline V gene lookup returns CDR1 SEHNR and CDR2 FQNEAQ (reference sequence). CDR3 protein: CASNKGGILNNEQFF. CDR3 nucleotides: TGTGCCAGCAACAAGGGGGGGATCCTTAATAATGAGCAGTTCTTC.

CDR3 residues: CASSQGRTGGNTEAFF. The CDR3 coding sequence is TGCGCCAGCAGCCAGGGCCGGACAGGGGGAAACACTGAAGCTTTCTTT. The chain joins TRBV4-1 to TRBJ1-1, with TRBD1 matching 10 bases. Per the germline V gene, CDR1 is MGHRA and CDR2 is YSYEKL. J was trimmed by 2 bases and V by 3 bases; bases with no gene match: 6. The CDR3 spans 16 residues.

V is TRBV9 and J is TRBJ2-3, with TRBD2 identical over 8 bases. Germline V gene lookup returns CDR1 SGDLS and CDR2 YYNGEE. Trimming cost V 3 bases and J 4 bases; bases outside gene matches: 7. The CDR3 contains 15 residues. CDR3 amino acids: CASSASSGYADTQYF. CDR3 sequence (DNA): TGTGCCAGCAGCGCCTCTAGCGGGTACGCAGATACGCAGTATTTT.

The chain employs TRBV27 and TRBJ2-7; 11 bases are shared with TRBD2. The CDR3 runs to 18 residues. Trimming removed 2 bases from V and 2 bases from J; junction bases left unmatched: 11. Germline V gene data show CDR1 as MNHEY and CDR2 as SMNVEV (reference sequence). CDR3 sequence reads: CASSLRRAGTSGTYEQYF. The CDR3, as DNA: TGTGCCAGCAGTTTACGTAGGGCGGGGACTAGCGGAACCTACGAGCAGTACTTC.

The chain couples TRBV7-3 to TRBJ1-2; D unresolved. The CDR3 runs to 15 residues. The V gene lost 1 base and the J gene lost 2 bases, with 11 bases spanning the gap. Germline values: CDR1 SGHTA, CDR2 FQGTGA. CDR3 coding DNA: TGTGCCAGCAGCTTAATTCGACACAGCAACTATGGCTACACCTTC. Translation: CASSLIRHSNYGYTF.

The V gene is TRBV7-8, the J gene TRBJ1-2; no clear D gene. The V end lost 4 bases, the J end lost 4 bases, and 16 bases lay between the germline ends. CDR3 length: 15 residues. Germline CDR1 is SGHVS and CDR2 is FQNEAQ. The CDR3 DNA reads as TGTGCCAGCAGCTCCGTTACCCGAAAGACCTATGGCTACACCTTC. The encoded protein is CASSSVTRKTYGYTF.

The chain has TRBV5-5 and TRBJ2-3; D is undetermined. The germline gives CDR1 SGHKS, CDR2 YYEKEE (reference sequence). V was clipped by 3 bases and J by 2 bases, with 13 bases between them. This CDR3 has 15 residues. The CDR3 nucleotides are TGTGCCAGCAGCTATGATCAAGACCCCACAGATACGCAGTATTTT. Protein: CASSYDQDPTDTQYF. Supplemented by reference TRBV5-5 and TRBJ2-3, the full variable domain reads DAGVTQSPTHLIKTRGQQVTLRCSPISGHKSVSWYQQVLGQGPQFIFQYYEKEERGRGNFPDRFSARQFPNYSSELNVNALLLGDSALYLCASSYDQDPTDTQYFGPGTRLTVL.

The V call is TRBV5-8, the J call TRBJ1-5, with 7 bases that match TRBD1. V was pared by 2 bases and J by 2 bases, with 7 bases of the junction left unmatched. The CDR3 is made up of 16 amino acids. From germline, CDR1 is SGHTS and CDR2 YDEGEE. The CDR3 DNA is TGTGCCAGCAGCTTTACACCGACAGGGCGCAATCAGCCCCAGCATTTT. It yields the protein CASSFTPTGRNQPQHF.

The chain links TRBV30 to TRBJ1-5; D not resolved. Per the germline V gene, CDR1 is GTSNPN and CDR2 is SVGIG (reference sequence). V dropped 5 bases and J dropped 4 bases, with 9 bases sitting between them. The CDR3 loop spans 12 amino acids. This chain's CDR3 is CAWGGGNQPQHF. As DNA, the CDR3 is TGTGCCTGGGGTGGAGGAAATCAGCCCCAGCATTTT.

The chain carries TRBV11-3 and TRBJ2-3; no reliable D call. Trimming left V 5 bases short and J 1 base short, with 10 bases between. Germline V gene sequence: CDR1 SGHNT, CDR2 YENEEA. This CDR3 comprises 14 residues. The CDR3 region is CASSVGRGTDTQYF. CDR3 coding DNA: TGTGCCAGCAGCGTCGGAAGGGGCACAGATACGCAGTATTTT.

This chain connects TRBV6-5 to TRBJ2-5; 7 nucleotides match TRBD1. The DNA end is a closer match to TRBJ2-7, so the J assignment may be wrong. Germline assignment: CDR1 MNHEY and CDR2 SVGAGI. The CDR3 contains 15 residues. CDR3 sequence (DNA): TGTGCCAGCAGTCTCCGGGACAGCTATTCCTACGAGCAGTACTTC. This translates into CASSLRDSYSYEQYF.

CDR3 coding DNA: TGTGCCAGCAGTTCCGGAGGGCGGGAGGGAAAAAATGAGCAGTTCTTC. Translating gives CASSSGGREGKNEQFF. This chain joins TRBV28 and TRBJ2-1; 9 bases match TRBD2. Germline CDR1 reads MDHEN; CDR2 reads SYDVKM. The J segment lost 7 bases and the V segment lost 4 bases, leaving 11 bases of the junction unmatched. The length of the CDR3 is 16 residues.

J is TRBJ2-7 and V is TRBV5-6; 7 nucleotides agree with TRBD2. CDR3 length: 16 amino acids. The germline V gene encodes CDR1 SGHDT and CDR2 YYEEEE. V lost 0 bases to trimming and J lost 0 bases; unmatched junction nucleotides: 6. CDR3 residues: CASSLGGGEASYEQYF. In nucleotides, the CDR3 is TGTGCCAGCAGCTTGGGGGGAGGGGAAGCCTCCTACGAGCAGTACTTC. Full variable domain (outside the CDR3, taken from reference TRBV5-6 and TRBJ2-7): DAGVTQSPTHLIKTRGQQVTLRCSPKSGHDTVSWYQQALGQGPQFIFQYYEEEERQRGNFPDRFSGHQFPNYSSELNVNALLLGDSALYLCASSLGGGEASYEQYFGPGTRLTVT.

The CDR3 here is CAINPRNRGGYTF. The CDR3 region has the DNA TGTGCCATCAATCCGAGAAACAGGGGTGGCTACACCTTC. The chain recombines TRBV10-3 with TRBJ1-2; TRBD1 matches 7 bases. The CDR3 length is 13 residues. V was pared by 7 bases and J by 7 bases, with 9 bases of the junction left unmatched. Looked up from germline, CDR1 is ENHRY and CDR2 is SYGVKD.